This TCR beta chain was sequenced during a study of cytomegalovirus exposure and HLA in healthy donors. Study observations and caveats: According to the study, some 160 TCR beta chains were cytomegalovirus-associated.

Method: immunoSEQ multiplex PCR; TCRdb's copy keeps in-frame clones and lacks some. In the table there are around 160,000 clones, more than 70% of which are singletons. This CDR3 has 14 residues. V lost 0 bases and J lost 6, with 11 bases in between. CDR1 is MNHEY, CDR2 SVGAGI, per germline. Note on this clone: What it binds is unknown.

The sample comprised PBMCs. The genes are TRBV6-5 and TRBJ1-2; TRBD1 is a possible D gene (5 bases). This clonotype originated in a young man in good health and CMV-seropositive. The CDR3, as DNA: TGTGCCAGCAGTTACTCACCAGGGAAAGATGGCTACACCTTC. Its translation: CASSYSPGKDGYTF.